This T cell receptor beta chain was documented in a study of metastatic and nonmetastatic thyroid tumors. Ten or more counts support this clone. TCRdb reanalyzed the PCR reads with MiXCR. This sample has 43,000 or so clones, with around 17% found just once. This CDR3 has 15 residues. The germline V gene encodes CDR1 DFQATT and CDR2 SNEGSKA (reference sequence). Trimming left V 0 bases short and J 2 bases short, with 13 bases between. No patient received treatment before thyroid surgery. The receptor comes from a female donor with papillary thyroid cancer or a benign thyroid nodule (not recorded which). Some clones in this sample may be carry-over from other donors' samples. Sequencing was carried out using blood. The chain combines TRBV20-1 with TRBJ1-2, with TRBD1 as a possible D gene (6 bases). CDR3 DNA: TGCAGTGCTAGAGATCCTGGCAGGGGAAACTATGGCTACACCTTC. Translated: CSARDPGRGNYGYTF.